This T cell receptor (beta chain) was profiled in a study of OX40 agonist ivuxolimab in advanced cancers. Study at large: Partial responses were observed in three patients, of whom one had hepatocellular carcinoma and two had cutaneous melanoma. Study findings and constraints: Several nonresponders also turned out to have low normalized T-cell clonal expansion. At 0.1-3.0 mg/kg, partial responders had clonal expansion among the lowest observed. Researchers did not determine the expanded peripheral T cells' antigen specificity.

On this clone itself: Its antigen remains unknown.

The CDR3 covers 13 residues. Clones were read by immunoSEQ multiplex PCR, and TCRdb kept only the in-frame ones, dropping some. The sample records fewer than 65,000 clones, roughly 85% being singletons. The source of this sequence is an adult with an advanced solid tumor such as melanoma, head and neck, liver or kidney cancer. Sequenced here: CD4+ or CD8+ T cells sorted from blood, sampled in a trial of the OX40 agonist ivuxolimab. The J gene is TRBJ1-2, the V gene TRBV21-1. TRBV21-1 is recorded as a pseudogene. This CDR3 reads CASSKGKGGGYTF. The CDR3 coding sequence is TGTGCCAGCAGCAAAGGAAAGGGTGGAGGCTACACCTTC.